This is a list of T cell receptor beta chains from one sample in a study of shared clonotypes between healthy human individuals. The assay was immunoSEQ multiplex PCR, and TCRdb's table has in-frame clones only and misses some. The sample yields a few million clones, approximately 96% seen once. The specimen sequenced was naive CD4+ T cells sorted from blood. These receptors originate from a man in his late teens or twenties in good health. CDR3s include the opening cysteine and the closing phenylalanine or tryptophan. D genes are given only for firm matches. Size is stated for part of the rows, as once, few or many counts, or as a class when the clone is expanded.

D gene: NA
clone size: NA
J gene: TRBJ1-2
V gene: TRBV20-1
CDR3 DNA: TGCAGTGCCCCGCAGAGTGCGAGCTACACCTTC
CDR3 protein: CSAPQSASYTF

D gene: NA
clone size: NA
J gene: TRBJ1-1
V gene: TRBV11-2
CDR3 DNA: TGTGCCAGCAGCTTAGCTGGGGGGTGGAACACTGAAGCTTTCTTT
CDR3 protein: CASSLAGGWNTEAFF

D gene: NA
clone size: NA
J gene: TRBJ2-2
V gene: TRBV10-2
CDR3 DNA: TGCGCCAGCACGAGTAATAAGGCCGGGGAGCTGTTTTTT
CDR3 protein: CASTSNKAGELFF

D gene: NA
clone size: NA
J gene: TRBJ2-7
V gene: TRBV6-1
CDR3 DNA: TGTGCCAGCAGTCCCTCAGGGTTCTACGAGCAGTACTTC
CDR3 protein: CASSPSGFYEQYF

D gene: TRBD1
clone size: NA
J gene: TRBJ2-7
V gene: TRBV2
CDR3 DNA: TGTGCCAGCAGTGCCGGGACAGGGGGCGGCTACGAGCAGTACTTC
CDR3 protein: CASSAGTGGGYEQYF

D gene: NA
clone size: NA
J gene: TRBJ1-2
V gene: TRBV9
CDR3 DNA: TGTGCCAGCAGCGCAGATGTGAGGGGCTATGGCTACACCTTC
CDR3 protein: CASSADVRGYGYTF

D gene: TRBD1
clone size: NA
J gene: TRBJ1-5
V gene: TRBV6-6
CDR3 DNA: TGTGCCAGCAGTTACTCGACACAGGGGGGTCAGCCCCAGCATTTT
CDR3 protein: CASSYSTQGGQPQHF

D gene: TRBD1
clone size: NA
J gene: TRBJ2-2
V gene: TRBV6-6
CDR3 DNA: TGTGCCAGCAACGTTGGACAGGGGGCCGGGGAGCTGTTTTTT
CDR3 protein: CASNVGQGAGELFF

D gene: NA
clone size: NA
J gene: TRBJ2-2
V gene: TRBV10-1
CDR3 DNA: TGCGCCAGCAGGGACGACACAGCGAACACCGGGGAGCTGTTTTTT
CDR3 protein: CASRDDTANTGELFF

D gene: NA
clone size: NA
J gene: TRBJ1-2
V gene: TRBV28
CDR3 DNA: TGTGCCAGCAGTTTGACTAGGGGGGCCGGGGACTATGGCTACACCTTC
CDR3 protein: CASSLTRGAGDYGYTF

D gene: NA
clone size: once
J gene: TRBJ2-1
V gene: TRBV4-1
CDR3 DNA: TGCGCCAGCAGCCAAGCCGGGACTGTAAACTCCTACAATGAGCAGTTCTTC
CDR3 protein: CASSQAGTVNSYNEQFF

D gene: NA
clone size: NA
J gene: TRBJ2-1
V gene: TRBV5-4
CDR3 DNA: TGTGCCAGCAGCTTGGGAGTACCGGGGTTAAGCTCCTACAATGAGCAGTTCTTC
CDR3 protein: CASSLGVPGLSSYNEQFF

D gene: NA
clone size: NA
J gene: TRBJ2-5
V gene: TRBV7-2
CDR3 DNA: TGTGCCAGCAGCCTTCCCCAAGAGTGGACCCAGTACTTC
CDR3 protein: CASSLPQEWTQYF

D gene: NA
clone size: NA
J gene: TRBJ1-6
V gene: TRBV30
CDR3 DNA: TGTGCTTCCTGGAGTAAGTGGCCTAATTCACCCCTCCACTTT
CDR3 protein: CASWSKWPNSPLHF

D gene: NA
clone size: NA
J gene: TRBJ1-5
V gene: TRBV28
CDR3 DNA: TGTGCCAGCAGGACCGCGGGACAACGGAATCAGCCCCAGCATTTT
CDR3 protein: CASRTAGQRNQPQHF

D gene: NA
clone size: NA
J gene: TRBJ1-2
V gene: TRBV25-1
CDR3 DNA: TGTGCCAGCAGCAGAGGGTTGGCGGCACTCTACACCTTC
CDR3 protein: CASSRGLAALYTF

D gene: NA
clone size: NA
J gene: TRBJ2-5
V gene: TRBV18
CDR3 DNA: TGTGCCAGCTCACCAACCTACCAAGAGACCCAGTACTTC
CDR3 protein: CASSPTYQETQYF

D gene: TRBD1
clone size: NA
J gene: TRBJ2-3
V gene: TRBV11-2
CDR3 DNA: TGTGCCAGCAGCTTAGATGGACGGGACAGAAGCACAGATACGCAGTATTTT
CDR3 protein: CASSLDGRDRSTDTQYF

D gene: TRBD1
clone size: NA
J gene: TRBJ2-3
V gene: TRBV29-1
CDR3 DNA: TGCAGCCACCCCAGGACAGGGGGCACAGATACGCAGTATTTT
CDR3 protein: CSHPRTGGTDTQYF

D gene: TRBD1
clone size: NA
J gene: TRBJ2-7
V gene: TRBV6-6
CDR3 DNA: TGTGCCAGCACGGCCGGGGACAGGGGATCCTACGAGCAGTACTTC
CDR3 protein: CASTAGDRGSYEQYF

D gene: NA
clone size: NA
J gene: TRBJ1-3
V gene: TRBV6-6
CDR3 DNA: TGTGCCAGCAGTCCAGGGGACACCCGGGGAAACACCATATATTTT
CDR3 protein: CASSPGDTRGNTIYF

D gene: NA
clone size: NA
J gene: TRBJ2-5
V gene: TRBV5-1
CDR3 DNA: TGCGCCAGCAGCTTGGGGGCAGTCCAAGAGACCCAGTACTTC
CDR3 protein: CASSLGAVQETQYF

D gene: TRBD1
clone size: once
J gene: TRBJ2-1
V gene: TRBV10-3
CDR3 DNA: TGTGCCATCAGGGGGACAGGGCGATTCTACAATGAGCAGTTCTTC
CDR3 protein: CAIRGTGRFYNEQFF

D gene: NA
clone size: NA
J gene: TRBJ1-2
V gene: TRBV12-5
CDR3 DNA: TGTGCTAGTGGTTTGTCGGCCTCCAGGGGTATTAATGGCTACACCTTC
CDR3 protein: CASGLSASRGINGYTF

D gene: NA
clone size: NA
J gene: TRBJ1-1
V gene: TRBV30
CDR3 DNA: TGTGCCTGGAGTCCCTATATGGGCCGAGAGGACGACACTGAAGCTTTCTTT
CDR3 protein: CAWSPYMGREDDTEAFF

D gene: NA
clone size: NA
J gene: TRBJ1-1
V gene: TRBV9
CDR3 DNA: TGTGCCAGCAGCGTAGCCTGGGGGGACACTGAAGCTTTCTTT
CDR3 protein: CASSVAWGDTEAFF